The sequence of this TCR beta chain was determined in a study of spatial heterogeneity in lung cancer. Whole-study context: Every unique TCR and UMI combination, on average, appeared more than ten times in raw reads.

In its sample, this clonotype is medium-sized. The target antigen is unknown. A read error may produce the germline difference seen at one junction end. Findings of the study overall: Counts for ubiquitous and regional expanded TCRs went along with ubiquitous and regional nonsynonymous mutations, respectively. Higher tumor mutation counts went along with higher counts of expanded intratumoral alpha and beta TCRs.

Described time point: sample taken at primary tumor resection. From tumor, nontumor lung or frozen PBMC, whole RNA was taken unsorted for sequencing. CDR3 length: 12 residues. Germline V gene sequence: CDR1 GTSNPN, CDR2 SVGIG (reference sequence). TCRdb passed the 5' RACE reads through MiXCR, listing each CDR3 protein once. The table lists more than 3,000 distinct CDR3 sequences, more than 15% of them singletons. This clonotype was obtained from a male donor with early-stage non-small cell lung cancer. Sequenced here: lung tumor tissue, sampled at surgery. V gene TRBV30 combines with J gene TRBJ2-3, with 7 bases fitting TRBD2. The CDR3 loop reads CARSGARGTQYF. In DNA, the CDR3 is TGTGCCCGGAGCGGGGCCCGTGGTACGCAGTATTTT.